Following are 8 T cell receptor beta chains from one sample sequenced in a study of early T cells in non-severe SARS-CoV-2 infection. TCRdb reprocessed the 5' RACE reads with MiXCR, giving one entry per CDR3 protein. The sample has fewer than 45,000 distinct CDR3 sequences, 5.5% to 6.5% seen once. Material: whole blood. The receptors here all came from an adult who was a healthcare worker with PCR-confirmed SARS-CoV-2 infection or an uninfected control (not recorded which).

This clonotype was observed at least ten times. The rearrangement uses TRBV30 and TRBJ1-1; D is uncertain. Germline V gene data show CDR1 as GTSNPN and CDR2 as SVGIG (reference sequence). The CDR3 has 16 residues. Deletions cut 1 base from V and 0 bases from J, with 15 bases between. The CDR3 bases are TGTGCCTGGAGTGCCCCAATTGGGCTCATGAACACTGAAGCTTTCTTT. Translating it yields CAWSAPIGLMNTEAFF.

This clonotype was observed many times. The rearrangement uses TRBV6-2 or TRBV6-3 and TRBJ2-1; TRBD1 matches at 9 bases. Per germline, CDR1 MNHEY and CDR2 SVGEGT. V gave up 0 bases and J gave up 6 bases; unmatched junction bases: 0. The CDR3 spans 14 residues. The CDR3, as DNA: TGTGCCAGCAGTTACTCGACAGGGGGCAATGAGCAGTTCTTC. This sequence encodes CASSYSTGGNEQFF.

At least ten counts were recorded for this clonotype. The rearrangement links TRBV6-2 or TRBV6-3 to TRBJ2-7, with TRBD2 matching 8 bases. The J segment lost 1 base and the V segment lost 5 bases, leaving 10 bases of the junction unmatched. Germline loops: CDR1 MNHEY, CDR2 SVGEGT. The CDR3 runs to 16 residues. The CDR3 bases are TGTGCCAGCAGTGCCCAGACTAGCGCTTCGTCCTACGAGCAGTACTTC. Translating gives CASSAQTSASSYEQYF.

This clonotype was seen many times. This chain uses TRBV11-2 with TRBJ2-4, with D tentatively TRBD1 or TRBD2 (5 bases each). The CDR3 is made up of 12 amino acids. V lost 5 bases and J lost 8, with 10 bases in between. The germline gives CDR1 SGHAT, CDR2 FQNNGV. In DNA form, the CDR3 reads TGTGCCAGCAGCCCCTTGGGGGACATTCAGTACTTC. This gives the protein CASSPLGDIQYF.

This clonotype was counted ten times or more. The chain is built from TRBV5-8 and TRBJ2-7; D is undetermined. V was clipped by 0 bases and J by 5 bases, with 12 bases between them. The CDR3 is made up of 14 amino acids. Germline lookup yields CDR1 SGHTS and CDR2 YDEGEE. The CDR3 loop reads CASSLVLGINEQYF. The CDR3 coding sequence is TGTGCCAGCAGCTTGGTGCTGGGGATCAACGAGCAGTACTTC.

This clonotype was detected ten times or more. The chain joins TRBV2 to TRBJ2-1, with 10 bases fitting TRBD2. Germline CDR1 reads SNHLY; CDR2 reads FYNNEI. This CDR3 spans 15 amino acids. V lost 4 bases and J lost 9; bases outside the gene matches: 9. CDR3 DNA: TGTGCCAGCAGTGTAGCGGGAGGTCCCCTCATTGAGCAGTTCTTC. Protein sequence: CASSVAGGPLIEQFF.

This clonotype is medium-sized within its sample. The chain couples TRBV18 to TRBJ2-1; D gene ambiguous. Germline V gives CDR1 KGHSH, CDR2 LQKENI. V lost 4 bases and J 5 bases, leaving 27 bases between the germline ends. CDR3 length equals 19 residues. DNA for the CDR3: TGTGCCAGCTCACGTCGGACCGGGCCTAGGGCGCCTACTGACAATGAGCAGTTCTTC. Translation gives CASSRRTGPRAPTDNEQFF.

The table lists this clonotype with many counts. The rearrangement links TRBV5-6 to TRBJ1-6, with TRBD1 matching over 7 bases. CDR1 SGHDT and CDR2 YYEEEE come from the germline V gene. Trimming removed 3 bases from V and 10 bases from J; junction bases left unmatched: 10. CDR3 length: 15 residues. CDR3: CASSYWTGLGSPLHF. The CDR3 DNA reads TGTGCCAGCAGCTACTGGACAGGATTAGGCTCACCCCTCCACTTT.